This TCR beta chain was recorded in a study of blood T cell repertoires in COVID-19. Study in general: In each case, the material was cDNA or gDNA derived from T cells, B-cell-depleted T cells, or PBMCs.

This clone has ten or more counts. Germline V gene sequence: CDR1 SGHVS, CDR2 FQNEAQ. V lost 5 bases and J lost 5, with 17 bases in between. The CDR3 has 15 amino acids. In the study's own analysis: Amplifying reference gene primers gave estimates of nucleated cell counts. Profiled with immunoSEQ multiplex PCR; TCRdb holds only in-frame clones, not every one. V, J and clone size are taken as reported in that table, and D and trimming were inferred from the DNA itself. The data contain about 370,000 clones, 89% of them singletons. Seattle cases were enrolled at active infection and followed longitudinally.

The chain has TRBV7-8 and TRBJ2-3, with D perhaps matching TRBD2 (6 bases). Sequencing was done on a sample of peripheral blood. The receptor's source is a woman in her twenties or thirties with COVID-19, enrolled during active disease. CDR3 amino acids: CASSRGGAVQDTQYF. In DNA form, the CDR3 reads TGTGCCAGCAGCCGAGGCGGGGCGGTGCAAGATACGCAGTATTTT.